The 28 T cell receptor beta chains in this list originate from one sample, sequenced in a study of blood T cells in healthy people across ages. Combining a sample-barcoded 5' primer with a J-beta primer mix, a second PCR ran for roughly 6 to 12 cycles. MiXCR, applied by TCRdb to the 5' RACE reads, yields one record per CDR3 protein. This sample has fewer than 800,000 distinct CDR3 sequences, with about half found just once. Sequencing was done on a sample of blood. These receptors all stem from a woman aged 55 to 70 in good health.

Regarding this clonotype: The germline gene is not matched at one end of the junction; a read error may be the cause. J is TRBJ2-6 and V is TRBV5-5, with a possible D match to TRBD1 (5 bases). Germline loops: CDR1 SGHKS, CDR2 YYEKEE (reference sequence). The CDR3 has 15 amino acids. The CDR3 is CASSFQGAGANALTF. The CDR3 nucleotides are TGTGCCAGCAGCTTCCAGGGCGCTGGGGCCAACGCCCTGACTTTC.

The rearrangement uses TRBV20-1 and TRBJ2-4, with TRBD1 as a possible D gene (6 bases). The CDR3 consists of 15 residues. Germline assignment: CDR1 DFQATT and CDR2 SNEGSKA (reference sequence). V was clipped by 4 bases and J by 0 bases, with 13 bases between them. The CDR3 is CSAKRQDLAKNIQYF. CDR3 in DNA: TGCAGTGCTAAACGACAGGACCTAGCCAAAAACATTCAGTACTTC.

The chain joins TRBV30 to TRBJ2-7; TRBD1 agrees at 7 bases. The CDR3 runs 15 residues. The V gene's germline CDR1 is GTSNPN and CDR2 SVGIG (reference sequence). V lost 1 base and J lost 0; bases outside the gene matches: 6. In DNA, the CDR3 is TGTGCCTGGAGTGGCCTGACAGGGTTCTCCTACGAGCAGTACTTC. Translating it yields CAWSGLTGFSYEQYF.

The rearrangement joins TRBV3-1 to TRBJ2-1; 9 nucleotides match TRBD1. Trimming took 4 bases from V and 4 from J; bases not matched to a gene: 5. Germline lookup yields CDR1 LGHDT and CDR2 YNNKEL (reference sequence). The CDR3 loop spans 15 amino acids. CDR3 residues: CASSLGTGYYNEQFF. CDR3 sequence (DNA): TGTGCCAGCAGCCTCGGGACAGGGTATTACAATGAGCAGTTCTTC.

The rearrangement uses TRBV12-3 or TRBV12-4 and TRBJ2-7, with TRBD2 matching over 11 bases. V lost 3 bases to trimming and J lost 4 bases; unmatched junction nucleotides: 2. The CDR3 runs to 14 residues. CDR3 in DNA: TGTGCCAGCAGTTTCGCTAGCGGGAGGTACGAGCAGTACTTC. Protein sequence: CASSFASGRYEQYF.

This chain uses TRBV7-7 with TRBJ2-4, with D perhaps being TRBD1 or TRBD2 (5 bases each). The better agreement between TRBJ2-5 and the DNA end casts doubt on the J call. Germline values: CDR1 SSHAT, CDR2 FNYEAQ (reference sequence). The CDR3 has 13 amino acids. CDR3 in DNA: TGTGCCAGCAGCCCTACTTCCGGGACGACCCAGTACTTC. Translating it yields CASSPTSGTTQYF.

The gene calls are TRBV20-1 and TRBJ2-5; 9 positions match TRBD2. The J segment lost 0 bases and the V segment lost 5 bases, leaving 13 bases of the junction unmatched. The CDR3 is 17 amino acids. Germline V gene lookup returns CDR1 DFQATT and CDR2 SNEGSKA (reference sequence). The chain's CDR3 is CSAQWVALAGHQETQYF. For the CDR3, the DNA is TGCAGTGCTCAGTGGGTCGCCCTAGCGGGGCACCAAGAGACCCAGTACTTC.

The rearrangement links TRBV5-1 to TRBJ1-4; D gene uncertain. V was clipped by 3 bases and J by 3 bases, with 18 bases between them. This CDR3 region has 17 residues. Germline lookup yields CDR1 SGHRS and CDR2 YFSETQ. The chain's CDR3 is CASSSSTYSASNEKLFF. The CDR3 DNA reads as TGCGCCAGCAGCTCCAGCACGTACAGCGCGTCTAATGAAAAACTGTTTTTT.

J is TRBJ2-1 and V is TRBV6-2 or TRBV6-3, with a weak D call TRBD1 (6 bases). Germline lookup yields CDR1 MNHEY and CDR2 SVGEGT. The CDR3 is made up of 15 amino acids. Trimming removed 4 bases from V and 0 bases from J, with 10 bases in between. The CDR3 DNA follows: TGTGCCAGCAGTTCTCGGACAGTCTCCTACAATGAGCAGTTCTTC. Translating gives CASSSRTVSYNEQFF.

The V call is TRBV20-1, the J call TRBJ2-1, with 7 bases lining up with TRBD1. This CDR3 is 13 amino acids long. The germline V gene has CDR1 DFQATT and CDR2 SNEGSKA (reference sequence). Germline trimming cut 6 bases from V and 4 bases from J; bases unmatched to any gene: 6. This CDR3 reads CSAPGTVYNEQFF. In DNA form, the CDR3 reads TGCAGTGCCCCCGGGACAGTTTACAATGAGCAGTTCTTC.

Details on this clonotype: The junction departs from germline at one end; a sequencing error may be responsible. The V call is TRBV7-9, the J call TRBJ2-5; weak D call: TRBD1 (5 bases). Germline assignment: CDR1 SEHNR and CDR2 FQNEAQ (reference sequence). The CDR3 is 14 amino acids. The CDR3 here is CASSPRANQVTQYF. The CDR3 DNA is TGTGCCAGCAGCCCCAGGGCCAACCAAGTGACCCAGTACTTC.

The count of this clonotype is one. The CDR3 is CSARDKDRGFHNSPLHF. The DNA of the CDR3 is TGCAGTGCTAGAGATAAGGACAGGGGCTTTCATAATTCACCCCTCCACTTT. V is TRBV20-1 and J is TRBJ1-6; 9 bases are shared with TRBD1. The CDR3 has 17 amino acids. V gave up 0 bases and J gave up 5 bases; unmatched junction bases: 8. Germline CDR1 reads DFQATT; CDR2 reads SNEGSKA (reference sequence).

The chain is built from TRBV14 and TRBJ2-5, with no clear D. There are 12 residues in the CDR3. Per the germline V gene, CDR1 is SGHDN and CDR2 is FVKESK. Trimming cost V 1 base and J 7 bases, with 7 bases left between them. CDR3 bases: TGTGCCAGCAGCCAAGGGAAGGGGACCCAGTACTTC. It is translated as CASSQGKGTQYF. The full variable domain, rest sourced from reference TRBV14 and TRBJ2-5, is EAGVTQFPSHSVIEKGQTVTLRCDPISGHDNLYWYRRVMGKEIKFLLHFVKESKQDESGMPNNRFLAERTGGTYSTLKVQPAELEDSGVYFCASSQGKGTQYFGPGTRLLVL.

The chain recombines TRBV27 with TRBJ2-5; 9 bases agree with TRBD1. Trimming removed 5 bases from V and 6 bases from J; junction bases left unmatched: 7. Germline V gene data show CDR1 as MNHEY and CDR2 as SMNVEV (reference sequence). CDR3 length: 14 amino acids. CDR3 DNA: TGTGCCAGCAGTCTGACAGGGGGGAGAAAGACCCAGTACTTC. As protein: CASSLTGGRKTQYF.

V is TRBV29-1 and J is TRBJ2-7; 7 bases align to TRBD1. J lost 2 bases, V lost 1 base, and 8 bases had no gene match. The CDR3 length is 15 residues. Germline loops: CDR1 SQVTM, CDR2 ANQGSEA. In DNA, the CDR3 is TGCAGCGTTGAAGGGGGACAGTTAGGGACCTACGAGCAGTACTTC. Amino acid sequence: CSVEGGQLGTYEQYF.

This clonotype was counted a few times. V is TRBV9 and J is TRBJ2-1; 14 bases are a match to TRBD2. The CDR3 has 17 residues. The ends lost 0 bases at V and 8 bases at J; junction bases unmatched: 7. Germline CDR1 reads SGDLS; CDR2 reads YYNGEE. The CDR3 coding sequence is TGTGCCAGCAGCGTAGAGGGGGGGGGACTAGCGGGAGATGAGCAGTTCTTC. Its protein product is CASSVEGGGLAGDEQFF.

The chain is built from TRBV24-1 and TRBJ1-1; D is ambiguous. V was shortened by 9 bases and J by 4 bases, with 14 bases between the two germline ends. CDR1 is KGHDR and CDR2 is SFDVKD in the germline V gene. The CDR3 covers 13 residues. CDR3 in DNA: TGTGCCACCGCCGTCGAGGGTAGCACTGAAGCTTTCTTT. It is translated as CATAVEGSTEAFF.

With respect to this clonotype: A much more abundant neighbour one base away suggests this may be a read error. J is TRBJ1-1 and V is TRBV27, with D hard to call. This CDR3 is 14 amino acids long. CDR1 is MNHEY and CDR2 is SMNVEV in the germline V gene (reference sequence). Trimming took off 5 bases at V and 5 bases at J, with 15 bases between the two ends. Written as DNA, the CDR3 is TGTGCCAGCAGTGCCGAATACCAAGTAACTGAAGCTTTCTTT. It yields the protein CASSAEYQVTEAFF.

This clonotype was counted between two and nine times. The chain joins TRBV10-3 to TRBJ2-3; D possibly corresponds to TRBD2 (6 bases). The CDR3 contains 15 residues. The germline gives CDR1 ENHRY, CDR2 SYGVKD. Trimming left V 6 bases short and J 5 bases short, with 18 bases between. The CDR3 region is CAIRAGGLDVDTQYF. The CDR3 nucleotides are TGTGCCATCAGGGCAGGAGGGCTAGACGTAGATACGCAGTATTTT.

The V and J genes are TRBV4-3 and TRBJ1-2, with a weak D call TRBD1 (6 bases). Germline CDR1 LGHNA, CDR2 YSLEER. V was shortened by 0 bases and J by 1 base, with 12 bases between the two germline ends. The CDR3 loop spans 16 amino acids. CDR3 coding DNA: TGCGCCAGCAGCCAAGACGGGGGCGGCATTAACTATGGCTACACCTTC. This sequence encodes CASSQDGGGINYGYTF.

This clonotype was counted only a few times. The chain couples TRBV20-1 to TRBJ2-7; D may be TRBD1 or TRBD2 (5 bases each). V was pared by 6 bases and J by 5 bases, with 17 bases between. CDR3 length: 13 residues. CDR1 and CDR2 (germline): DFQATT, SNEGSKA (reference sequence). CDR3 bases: TGCAGTGCACGGGACGGTAGGGTCAACGAGCAGTACTTC. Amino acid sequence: CSARDGRVNEQYF.

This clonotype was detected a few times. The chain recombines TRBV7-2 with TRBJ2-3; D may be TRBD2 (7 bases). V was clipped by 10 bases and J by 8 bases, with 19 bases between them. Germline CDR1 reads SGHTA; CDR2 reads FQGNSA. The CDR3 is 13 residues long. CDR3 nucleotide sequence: TGTGCCACCGCGTCGGGGGGCGCGGCTACGCAGTATTTT. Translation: CATASGGAATQYF.

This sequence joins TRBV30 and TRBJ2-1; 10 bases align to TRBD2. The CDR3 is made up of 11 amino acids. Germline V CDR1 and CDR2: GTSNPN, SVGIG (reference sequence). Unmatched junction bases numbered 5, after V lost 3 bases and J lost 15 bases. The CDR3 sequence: CAWREGTSVFF. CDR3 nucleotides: TGTGCCTGGAGGGAGGGGACTAGCGTGTTCTTC.

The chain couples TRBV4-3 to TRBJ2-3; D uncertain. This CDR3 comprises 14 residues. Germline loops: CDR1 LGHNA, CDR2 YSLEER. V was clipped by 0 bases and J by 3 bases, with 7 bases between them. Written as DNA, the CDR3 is TGCGCCAGCAGCCAAGACCCGAGGACAGATACGCAGTATTTT. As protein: CASSQDPRTDTQYF.

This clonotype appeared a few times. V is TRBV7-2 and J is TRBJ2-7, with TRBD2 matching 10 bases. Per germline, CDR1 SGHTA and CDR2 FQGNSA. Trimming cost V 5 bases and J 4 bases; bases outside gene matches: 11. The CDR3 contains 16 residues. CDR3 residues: CASSPRPAGGGYEQYF. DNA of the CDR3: TGTGCCAGCAGCCCCCGCCCAGCGGGAGGGGGTTACGAGCAGTACTTC.

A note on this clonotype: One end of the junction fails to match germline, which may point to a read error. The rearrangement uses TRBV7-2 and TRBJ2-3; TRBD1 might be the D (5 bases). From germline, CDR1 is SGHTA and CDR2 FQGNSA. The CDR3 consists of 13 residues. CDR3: CASGFIGQGLLYF. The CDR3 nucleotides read TGTGCCAGCGGCTTCATAGGGCAGGGCCTATTGTATTTT.

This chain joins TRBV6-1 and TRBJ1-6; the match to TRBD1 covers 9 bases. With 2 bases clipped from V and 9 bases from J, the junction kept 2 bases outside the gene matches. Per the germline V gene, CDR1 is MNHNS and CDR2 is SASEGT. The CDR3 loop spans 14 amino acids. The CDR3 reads CASSETGGASPLHF. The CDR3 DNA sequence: TGTGCCAGCAGTGAAACAGGGGGCGCTTCACCCCTCCACTTT.

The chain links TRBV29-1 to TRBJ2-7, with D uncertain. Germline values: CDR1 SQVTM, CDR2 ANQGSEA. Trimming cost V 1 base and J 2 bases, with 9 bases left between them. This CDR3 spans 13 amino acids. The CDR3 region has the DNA TGCAGCGTTGAAGGGCCCAAGGCCTACGAGCAGTACTTC. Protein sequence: CSVEGPKAYEQYF.